The present T cell receptor (beta chain) was sequenced within a study of blood T cell repertoires in COVID-19. The V end was cut by 2 bases, the J end by 0 bases, with 14 bases between. The germline CDR1 and CDR2 sequences are MGHDK and SYGVNS. The CDR3 runs 16 residues. Libraries were prepared by immunoSEQ multiplex PCR; TCRdb keeps only in-frame clonotypes and omits some of them. The data contain about 200,000 clones, 81% of them seen just once; the ten biggest clones take up 7.9%. The clonotype comes from a woman older than 75 with acute or convalescent COVID-19. The sample comprised peripheral blood. The chain links TRBV25-1 to TRBJ2-7; D remains unclear. The chain's CDR3 is CASSEQPQVTSYEQYF. CDR3 DNA sequence: TGTGCCAGCAGTGAACAACCCCAGGTTACCTCCTACGAGCAGTACTTC.